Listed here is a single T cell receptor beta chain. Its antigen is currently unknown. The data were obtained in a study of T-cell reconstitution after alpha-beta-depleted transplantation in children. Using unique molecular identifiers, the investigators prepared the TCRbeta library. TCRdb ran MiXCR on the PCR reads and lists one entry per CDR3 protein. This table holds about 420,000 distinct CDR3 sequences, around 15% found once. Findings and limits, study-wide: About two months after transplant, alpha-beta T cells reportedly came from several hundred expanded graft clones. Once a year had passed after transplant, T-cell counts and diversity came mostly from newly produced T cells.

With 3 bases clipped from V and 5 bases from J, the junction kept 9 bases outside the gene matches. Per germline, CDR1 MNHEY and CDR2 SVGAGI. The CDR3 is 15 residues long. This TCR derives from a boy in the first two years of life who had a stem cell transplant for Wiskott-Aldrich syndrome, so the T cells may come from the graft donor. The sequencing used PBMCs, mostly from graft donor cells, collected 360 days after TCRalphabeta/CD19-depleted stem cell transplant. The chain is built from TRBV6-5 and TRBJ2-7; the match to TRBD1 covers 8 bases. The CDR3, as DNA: TGTGCCAGCAGTTATCTGGGCAGGGGGCTCGACGAGCAGTACTTC. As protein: CASSYLGRGLDEQYF.